This T cell receptor beta chain was observed in a study of identical twins. Whole-study findings and limits: Fewer insertions marked abundant cord blood beta clonotypes; young adult naive trended weakly, memory not at all. For out-of-frame beta sequences, excess twin sharing was weaker.

The CDR3 runs to 15 residues. Losses at the gene ends were 6 bases for V and 6 bases for J; bases not matched to a gene: 9. The germline V gene encodes CDR1 KGHSH and CDR2 LQKENI. In TCRdb, the 5' RACE reads were re-called with MiXCR into one record per CDR3 protein. This table holds approximately 670,000 distinct CDR3 sequences, approximately 6.1% found once. Each donor (without exception) was a healthy Caucasian. In the case of this clonotype: The antigen is undetermined.

The chain has TRBV18 and TRBJ2-1, with TRBD1 matching 9 bases. Input material: naive T cells sorted from blood. This TCR was recovered from a man between 18 and 35 years old in good health. This CDR3 is CASSPGGQGSNEQFF. The CDR3 DNA follows: TGTGCCAGCTCGCCCGGGGGACAGGGATCCAATGAGCAGTTCTTC. Using reference TRBV18 and TRBJ2-1 for the parts outside the CDR3, the full variable domain is NAGVMQNPRHLVRRRGQEARLRCSPMKGHSHVYWYRQLPEEGLKFMVYLQKENIIDESGMPKERFSAEFPKEGPSILRIQQVVRGDSAAYFCASSPGGQGSNEQFFGPGTRLTVL.